At least ten counts were recorded for the clone carrying this T cell receptor (beta chain). For the sorted libraries, 1 million CD4+ or CD8+ T cells were used. The data are from a study of neurological immune-mediated disorders. Synthesis of cDNA was carried out by template-switch 5'RACE. The reaction used 10-nucleotide random UMIs. Over 200 million TCR-beta sequences (from 15-18 subjects) were yielded by each sequencing run. TCRdb analysed the 5' RACE reads with MiXCR anew, one entry per CDR3 protein. The sample carries more than 30,000 distinct CDR3 sequences, about 4% recorded once. Germline assignment: CDR1 SGHTA and CDR2 FQGNSA. This CDR3 is built from 14 residues. Trimming took 3 bases from V and 1 from J, leaving 9 bases between them.

Sample: CD4+ T cells from blood. The receptor comes from a woman between 40 and 55 years old in good health. This chain uses TRBV7-2 with TRBJ1-1; D not resolved. The CDR3 protein is CASSLARRNTEAFF. The DNA for the CDR3 is TGTGCCAGCAGCTTGGCCAGGAGGAACACTGAAGCTTTCTTT.